One and the same sample provided the 9 T cell receptor beta chains below, sequenced in a study of T cell responses to AZD1222 COVID-19 vaccine. Only in-frame clones appear in the TCRdb table, and some are missing; sequencing was by immunoSEQ multiplex PCR. In the table there are 84,000 or so clones, 90% of which are singletons. The sequencing here drew on peripheral blood, taken 28 days after the second AZD1222 dose. The receptors originated from an adult who received the AZD1222 COVID-19 vaccine.

The chain recombines TRBV5-8 with TRBJ1-2; 10 nucleotides line up with TRBD1. CDR1 and CDR2 from the germline V gene are SGHTS and YDEGEE. V lost 4 bases and J lost 5; bases outside the gene matches: 17. CDR3 length equals 18 residues. CDR3 DNA: TGTGCCAGCAGCACGGGACCCGGGACAGGGGACAAGAAGTATGGCTACACCTTC. Translating gives CASSTGPGTGDKKYGYTF.

This chain connects TRBV7-3 to TRBJ2-5, with 8 bases aligning to TRBD2. The V and J ends lost 5 bases and 5 bases, in that order; junction bases with no gene match: 7. The germline CDR1 and CDR2 sequences are SGHTA and FQGTGA. CDR3 length: 14 residues. The CDR3: CASSAAAGVETQYF. CDR3 nucleotide sequence: TGTGCCAGCAGCGCAGCAGCGGGGGTTGAGACCCAGTACTTC.

The gene calls are TRBV18 and TRBJ2-5; D may be TRBD1 (6 bases). Trimming left V 6 bases short and J 2 bases short, with 13 bases between. Germline-derived CDR1 and CDR2 are KGHSH and LQKENI. CDR3 length: 14 residues. CDR3 sequence: CASSGQYVQETQYF. CDR3 nucleotide sequence: TGTGCCAGCTCCGGACAGTATGTTCAAGAGACCCAGTACTTC. The complete variable domain, with remaining parts taken from reference TRBV18 and TRBJ2-5, reads NAGVMQNPRHLVRRRGQEARLRCSPMKGHSHVYWYRQLPEEGLKFMVYLQKENIIDESGMPKERFSAEFPKEGPSILRIQQVVRGDSAAYFCASSGQYVQETQYFGPGTRLLVL.

This chain uses TRBV6-5 with TRBJ1-2; D remains unclear. The V end lost 4 bases, the J end lost 1 base, and 7 bases lay between the germline ends. The CDR3 consists of 13 residues. Germline V lookup: CDR1 MNHEY, CDR2 SVGAGI. The CDR3 loop is CASSFTVNYGYTF. In DNA form, the CDR3 reads TGTGCCAGCAGTTTTACAGTTAACTATGGCTACACCTTC.

The chain carries TRBV10-1 and TRBJ2-3; no clear D gene. V lost 5 bases and J 2 bases, leaving 8 bases between the germline ends. The CDR3 is 13 residues long. Germline loops: CDR1 WNHNN, CDR2 SYGVQD (reference sequence). Here the CDR3 reads CASSPAPTDTQYF. The CDR3 nucleotides read TGCGCCAGCAGTCCCGCCCCCACAGATACGCAGTATTTT.

The chain uses TRBV6-5 and TRBJ1-6; D remains unclear. Trimming removed 6 bases from V and 9 bases from J, with 15 bases in between. Germline CDR1 and CDR2: MNHEY and SVGAGI. The CDR3 runs to 14 residues. CDR3 nucleotides: TGTGCCAGCAGCCGAGACGTTCGACGTTCACCCCTCCACTTT. Translation: CASSRDVRRSPLHF.

The genes are TRBV4-3 and TRBJ2-1, with 8 nucleotides matching TRBD2. The trim removed 2 bases at V and 10 bases at J, leaving 7 bases unmatched. The CDR3 consists of 14 residues. The germline V gene encodes CDR1 LGHNA and CDR2 YSLEER. CDR3 loop: CASSQTSGSGEQFF. For the CDR3, the DNA is TGCGCCAGCAGCCAAACTAGCGGCTCTGGAGAGCAGTTCTTC.

The rearrangement uses TRBV28 and TRBJ1-5, with a weak D call TRBD1 (6 bases). The CDR3 runs 12 residues. With 3 bases removed from V and 6 bases from J, the gap between germline ends came to 6 bases. Germline V lookup: CDR1 MDHEN, CDR2 SYDVKM. The DNA of the CDR3 is TGTGCCAGCAGTTTCAGGGGTCAGCCCCAGCATTTT. It translates to CASSFRGQPQHF.

The J gene is TRBJ1-4, the V gene TRBV4-1; 8 bases match TRBD1. Unmatched junction bases numbered 9, after V lost 4 bases and J lost 2 bases. Germline CDR1 MGHRA, CDR2 YSYEKL. CDR3 size: 17 residues. The CDR3, as DNA: TGCGCCAGCAGCCCCGGACAGGGATTTTTGACTAATGAAAAACTGTTTTTT. It yields the protein CASSPGQGFLTNEKLFF.